These 6 T cell receptor beta chains originate from one sample sequenced in a study of cytomegalovirus exposure and HLA in healthy donors. Use of 60 Vbeta and 13 Jbeta primers characterized the PCR. Some clones are missing from TCRdb's copy, which holds only in-frame ones; the method was immunoSEQ multiplex PCR. The data hold about 120,000 clones, with around 70% observed a single time. Sequenced: PBMCs. These TCRs come from a woman between 40 and 50 years old in good health and CMV-seropositive.

The sample holds one count of this clone. This chain connects TRBV4-3 to TRBJ1-4, with no clear D. V gave up 0 bases and J gave up 4 bases, with 12 bases separating them. The CDR3 sequence is 16 residues long. The germline V gene encodes CDR1 LGHNA and CDR2 YSLEER. The CDR3 sequence: CASSQDPGTLNEKLFF. Here the CDR3 DNA reads TGCGCCAGCAGCCAAGATCCAGGCACCCTTAATGAAAAACTGTTTTTT.

The V call is TRBV4-1, the J call TRBJ1-2, with D maybe TRBD1 (6 bases). Trimming pared 1 base from V and 2 bases from J, leaving 11 bases between. The CDR3 consists of 15 residues. Germline CDR1 and CDR2: MGHRA and YSYEKL. CDR3 loop: CASSQAGHSNYGYTF. The CDR3 DNA is TGCGCCAGCAGCCAAGCGGGACACTCGAACTATGGCTACACCTTC.

This clone was seen once. The chain carries TRBV5-6 and TRBJ2-1; D gene unclear. Deletions cut 0 bases from V and 7 bases from J, with 8 bases between. This CDR3 comprises 13 residues. Germline V lookup: CDR1 SGHDT, CDR2 YYEEEE. The CDR3 nucleotides are TGTGCCAGCAGCTTGGCCGAGAGGAATGAGCAGTTCTTC. It encodes CASSLAERNEQFF.

This chain's CDR3 is CASSPFRDNEQFF. Here the CDR3 DNA reads TGTGCCAGCTCCCCCTTTAGAGACAATGAGCAGTTCTTC. This sequence joins TRBV2 and TRBJ2-1, with no clear D. Trimming took off 8 bases at V and 5 bases at J, with 13 bases between the two ends. The CDR3 sequence is 13 residues long. Germline V gene data show CDR1 as SNHLY and CDR2 as FYNNEI.

V and J are TRBV9 and TRBJ1-2; no firm D call. In germline, CDR1 is SGDLS, CDR2 YYNGEE. V lost 7 bases and J 8 bases, leaving 18 bases between the germline ends. The CDR3 spans 13 residues. The CDR3 is CASGRGRVEGYTF. The CDR3 DNA reads TGTGCCAGCGGCCGAGGGAGGGTAGAAGGCTACACCTTC.

This rearrangement joins TRBV7-3 to TRBJ2-7; TRBD2 aligns across 8 bases. Germline V gives CDR1 SGHTA, CDR2 FQGTGA. V gave up 3 bases and J gave up 3 bases; unmatched junction bases: 4. The CDR3 is 14 residues long. The CDR3 nucleotides read TGTGCCAGCAGCTTCGGGACTAGAGGCTACGAGCAGTACTTC. Its protein is CASSFGTRGYEQYF. Filled out from reference TRBV7-3 and TRBJ2-7, the complete variable domain reads GAGVSQTPSNKVTEKGKYVELRCDPISGHTALYWYRQSLGQGPEFLIYFQGTGAADDSGLPNDRFFAVRPEGSVSTLKIQRTERGDSAVYLCASSFGTRGYEQYFGPGTRLTVT.